These 18 T cell receptor beta chains were all obtained from the same sample, sequenced in a study of regulatory T cells in long-lasting Graves disease. Time point noted: newly diagnosed GD, antithyroid drugs for less than 3 months. PBMC-derived RNA was used for the TCR library. Building of the TCR beta libraries involved iRepertoire HTBI primers and Arm-PCR of CDR3 regions. Via MiXCR, TCRdb re-called the multiplex PCR reads, giving one row per CDR3 protein. The sample carries about 360,000 distinct CDR3 sequences, roughly 16% recorded once. These data were also filed under a second study, of T cells in Graves' hyperthyroidism and ophthalmopathy.

Sequencing used peripheral blood mononuclear cells (PBMCs), obtained at new diagnosis, from a patient treated with antithyroid drugs. The receptors come from a woman between 18 and 29 years old with Graves disease.

This clonotype was recorded many times. The chain links TRBV7-3 to TRBJ1-1, with 7 nucleotides matching TRBD1. The V and J ends lost 5 bases and 6 bases, in that order; junction bases with no gene match: 9. The CDR3 sequence is 14 residues long. The V gene's germline CDR1 is SGHTA and CDR2 FQGTGA. The DNA of the CDR3 is TGTGCCAGCAGCCTACAGGGGTATTTGGCTGAAGCTTTCTTT. It is translated as CASSLQGYLAEAFF.

The rearrangement links TRBV7-9 to TRBJ1-1, with 12 nucleotides matching TRBD1. Germline trimming cut 4 bases from V and 3 bases from J; bases unmatched to any gene: 6. Germline loops: CDR1 SEHNR, CDR2 FQNEAQ (reference sequence). The CDR3 contains 16 residues. The CDR3 spells CASSSRDRGLYTEAFF. CDR3 in DNA: TGTGCCAGCAGCTCAAGGGACAGGGGGCTATACACTGAAGCTTTCTTT.

The genes are TRBV5-1 and TRBJ1-4; D unresolved. The germline V gene has CDR1 SGHRS and CDR2 YFSETQ. There are 14 residues in the CDR3. Between the trimmed V and J ends, which lost 0 bases and 0 bases, there was a span of 3 bases. The CDR3 protein is CASSLEATNEKLFF. The CDR3 DNA sequence: TGCGCCAGCAGCTTGGAAGCAACTAATGAAAAACTGTTTTTT.

V gene TRBV24-1 combines with J gene TRBJ1-3; D gene ambiguous. The germline V and J ends were trimmed by 4 bases and 7 bases, with 7 bases remaining between them. The V gene's germline CDR1 is KGHDR and CDR2 SFDVKD. This CDR3 is 12 amino acids long. Here the CDR3 DNA reads TGTGCCACCAGTGACCTTGGGAACACCATATATTTT. It translates to CATSDLGNTIYF.

In the case of this clonotype: This likely stems from a read error, as it lies one base from a far larger clone. V is TRBV28 and J is TRBJ2-3; D remains ambiguous. The closer fit of TRBJ2-1 to the DNA end suggests the J call may be wrong. CDR1 is MDHEN and CDR2 is SYDVKM in the germline V gene. This CDR3 is built from 11 residues. The CDR3 is CASTLSNEQFF. The CDR3 nucleotides read TGTGCCAGCACCTTGAGTAATGAGCAGTTCTTC.

This clonotype was counted at least ten times. The V call is TRBV18, the J call TRBJ2-7, with 7 bases aligning to TRBD2. Germline CDR1 reads KGHSH; CDR2 reads LQKENI. The junction had 8 bases not matched to a gene; V was cut back by 6 bases and J by 0 bases. The CDR3 is 15 amino acids. The CDR3 DNA is TGTGCCAGCTCCCGGGGGAGGGGAAGCTCCTACGAGCAGTACTTC. Its translation is CASSRGRGSSYEQYF.

This rearrangement joins TRBV7-9 to TRBJ2-2, with unresolved D. The germline V gene has CDR1 SEHNR and CDR2 FQNEAQ (reference sequence). V lost 8 bases to trimming and J lost 3 bases, with 1 base between them. This CDR3 region has 10 residues. Written as DNA, the CDR3 is TGTGCCAGCCACACCGGGGAGCTGTTTTTT. It yields the protein CASHTGELFF.

This chain joins TRBV11-2 and TRBJ2-5; TRBD2 aligns across 8 bases. In germline, CDR1 is SGHAT, CDR2 FQNNGV. V shed 7 bases and J 5 bases; nucleotides not matched to a gene: 12. The CDR3 loop spans 15 amino acids. The CDR3 here is CASTGVAGSIETQYF. CDR3 DNA: TGTGCCAGCACGGGAGTAGCGGGAAGCATCGAGACCCAGTACTTC. The full variable domain, its missing parts supplied by reference TRBV11-2 and TRBJ2-5, is EAGVAQSPRYKIIEKRQSVAFWCNPISGHATLYWYQQILGQGPKLLIQFQNNGVVDDSQLPKDRFSAERLKGVDSTLKIQPAKLEDSAVYLCASTGVAGSIETQYFGPGTRLLVL.

The chain links TRBV20-1 to TRBJ2-1; TRBD2 agrees at 7 bases. From germline, CDR1 is DFQATT and CDR2 SNEGSKA (reference sequence). The CDR3 is made up of 16 amino acids. J gave up 7 bases and V 5 bases, and 17 bases lay outside the gene matches. The CDR3 DNA reads as TGCAGTGCTCCCCGGAAGATAGCGGGTGGAGTAAATGAGCAGTTCTTC. Residues: CSAPRKIAGGVNEQFF.

V is TRBV6-1 and J is TRBJ2-6; 8 positions match TRBD1. This CDR3 has 15 amino acids. The ends lost 6 bases at V and 4 bases at J; junction bases unmatched: 5. CDR1 and CDR2 (germline): MNHNS, SASEGT. The CDR3 DNA follows: TGTGCCAGCAGGGACAGGGTATTCGGGGCCAACGTCCTGACTTTC. It is translated as CASRDRVFGANVLTF.

Many counts were recorded for this clonotype. The chain carries TRBV28 and TRBJ1-2; D gene unclear. CDR3 length: 23 amino acids. V was shortened by 4 bases and J by 4 bases, with 40 bases between the two germline ends. Germline V gene lookup returns CDR1 MDHEN and CDR2 SYDVKM. The CDR3 protein is CASSSFGFEKRTELRRGGYGYTF. In DNA, the CDR3 is TGTGCCAGCAGTTCCTTCGGCTTCGAGAAAAGAACGGAACTTAGGCGGGGAGGCTATGGCTACACCTTC.

The chain combines TRBV4-2 with TRBJ1-1; D not certain. Trimming left V 0 bases short and J 3 bases short, with 5 bases between. This CDR3 region has 13 residues. Looked up from germline, CDR1 is LGHNA and CDR2 is YNFKEQ. The CDR3 protein is CASSQEQYTEAFF. CDR3 nucleotides: TGTGCCAGCAGCCAAGAACAGTACACTGAAGCTTTCTTT.

Only a few counts were recorded for this clonotype. This chain joins TRBV20-1 and TRBJ2-2; D is unclear. The CDR3 consists of 14 residues. V shed 6 bases and J shed 6 bases, with 17 bases lying between them. The germline CDR1 and CDR2 sequences are DFQATT and SNEGSKA (reference sequence). CDR3 coding DNA: TGCAGTGCCCCGGGTCTAGAAAATTCCGGGGAGCTGTTTTTT. It translates to CSAPGLENSGELFF.

This clonotype turned up a few times. The chain employs TRBV10-3 and TRBJ1-5, with TRBD1 as a possible D gene (5 bases). Trimming pared 4 bases from V and 8 bases from J, leaving 12 bases between. The CDR3 sequence is 13 residues long. Per germline, CDR1 ENHRY and CDR2 SYGVKD. CDR3 protein: CAISAGEMEPQHF. The CDR3 DNA is TGTGCCATCAGTGCGGGGGAAATGGAGCCCCAGCATTTT.

This clonotype was counted many times. This chain uses TRBV24-1 with TRBJ1-1; possible D gene TRBD1, 6 bases. From germline, CDR1 is KGHDR and CDR2 SFDVKD. The CDR3 extends over 13 amino acids. With 0 bases removed from V and 5 bases from J, the gap between germline ends came to 6 bases. DNA of the CDR3: TGTGCCACCAGTGATTTGCAGGGGACTGAAGCTTTCTTT. Amino acid sequence: CATSDLQGTEAFF.

This chain links TRBV28 with TRBJ2-7; TRBD2 matches 7 bases. The germline V gene has CDR1 MDHEN and CDR2 SYDVKM. The CDR3 contains 14 residues. The V and J ends lost 3 bases and 2 bases, in that order; junction bases with no gene match: 4. CDR3 in amino acids: CASSLASGPYEQYF. As DNA, the CDR3 is TGTGCCAGCAGTTTGGCTAGCGGCCCCTACGAGCAGTACTTC.

This clonotype was recorded many times. This CDR3 is CSASLLAGGYNEQFF. DNA of the CDR3: TGCAGTGCTAGTCTACTAGCGGGAGGATACAATGAGCAGTTCTTC. The V call is TRBV20-1, the J call TRBJ2-1; TRBD2 aligns across 12 bases. The germline CDR1 and CDR2 sequences are DFQATT and SNEGSKA (reference sequence). Germline trimming cut 3 bases from V and 4 bases from J; bases unmatched to any gene: 4. This CDR3 spans 15 amino acids.

This clonotype was found a few times. The V call is TRBV5-1, the J call TRBJ1-5, with TRBD1 as a possible D gene (6 bases). V was shortened by 4 bases and J by 0 bases, with 17 bases between the two germline ends. Germline V lookup: CDR1 SGHRS, CDR2 YFSETQ. The CDR3 totals 17 residues. DNA of the CDR3: TGCGCCAGCAGCCCCGAAATCGGGACACTTAGCAATCAGCCCCAGCATTTT. Amino acids: CASSPEIGTLSNQPQHF.